This is a list of T cell receptor beta chains from one sample in a study of neurological immune-mediated disorders. TCRdb reprocessed the 5' RACE reads via MiXCR and lists one record per CDR3 protein. The sample has about 62,000 distinct CDR3 sequences, about 3.7% seen once. The sequenced sample was PBMCs. The receptors stem from a woman aged 50 to 65 with multiple sclerosis. The CDR3 runs from the conserved cysteine through the conserved F or W. The D gene is left open where the match is weak. Rows may omit the clone size; those that give it use once, few, many or a size class.

abundance: many
d_gene: TRBD1
j_gene: TRBJ1-6
v_gene: TRBV10-3
CDR3nt: TGTGCCATCAGAGTGGACAGGGATTCACCCCTCAACTTT
CDR3aa: CAIRVDRDSPLNF

abundance: many
d_gene: TRBD2
j_gene: TRBJ2-1
v_gene: TRBV12-3/TRBV12-4
CDR3nt: TGTGCCAGCAGACTCCTAGCGGGCCGCAATGAGCAGTTCTTC
CDR3aa: CASRLLAGRNEQFF

abundance: many
d_gene: -
j_gene: TRBJ2-1
v_gene: TRBV20-1
CDR3nt: TGCAGTGCTATCTGGACCTCCTACAATGAGCAGTTCTTC
CDR3aa: CSAIWTSYNEQFF

abundance: many
d_gene: -
j_gene: TRBJ2-3
v_gene: TRBV13
CDR3nt: TGTGCCAGCAGCTTAGTAAGGGATACGCAGTATTTT
CDR3aa: CASSLVRDTQYF

abundance: many
d_gene: -
j_gene: TRBJ2-3
v_gene: TRBV7-3
CDR3nt: TGTGCCAGCAGCCCGGGACTGAGGGATAGGGATACGCAGTATTTT
CDR3aa: CASSPGLRDRDTQYF

abundance: few
d_gene: -
j_gene: TRBJ1-2
v_gene: TRBV4-3
CDR3nt: TGCGCCAGCAGCCAAGGCTGGACAGCAGGGTATGGCTACACCTTC
CDR3aa: CASSQGWTAGYGYTF

abundance: many
d_gene: -
j_gene: TRBJ2-4
v_gene: TRBV7-6
CDR3nt: TGTGCCAGCAGCTTATATCACACAGAGCTAGCCAAAAACATTCAGTACTTC
CDR3aa: CASSLYHTELAKNIQYF

abundance: many
d_gene: TRBD2
j_gene: TRBJ2-3
v_gene: TRBV7-2
CDR3nt: TGTGCCAGCAGCTCCCTTGGGGCGGGAGGGCCGACAGATACGCAGTATTTT
CDR3aa: CASSSLGAGGPTDTQYF

abundance: -
d_gene: -
j_gene: TRBJ2-1
v_gene: TRBV20-1
CDR3nt: TGCAGTGCTAGTAAGACAACCGGGGGAGAGCAGTTCTTC
CDR3aa: CSASKTTGGEQFF

abundance: many
d_gene: TRBD1
j_gene: TRBJ2-2
v_gene: TRBV29-1
CDR3nt: TGCAGCGTCCGCCGAGGGGGCGGCACCGGGGAGCTGTTTTTT
CDR3aa: CSVRRGGGTGELFF

abundance: many
d_gene: TRBD2
j_gene: TRBJ2-1
v_gene: TRBV12-3/TRBV12-4
CDR3nt: TGTGCCAGCAGTTTAGTAGCGGGAGCTCCCAATGAGCAGTTCTTC
CDR3aa: CASSLVAGAPNEQFF

abundance: many
d_gene: TRBD1
j_gene: TRBJ2-3
v_gene: TRBV7-2
CDR3nt: TGTGCCAGCAGCACAACAGGGGGCCCGGGCACAGATACGCAGTATTTT
CDR3aa: CASSTTGGPGTDTQYF

abundance: many
d_gene: -
j_gene: TRBJ2-1
v_gene: TRBV5-1
CDR3nt: TGCGCCAGCAGACAATCCGGACGTGTTGACAGGCCTAGCTCCTACAATGAGCAGTTCTTC
CDR3aa: CASRQSGRVDRPSSYNEQFF

abundance: many
d_gene: -
j_gene: TRBJ2-5
v_gene: TRBV20-1
CDR3nt: TGCAGTGCTAGAGATTTTGGACCCTTGTTCCAAGAGACCCAGTACTTC
CDR3aa: CSARDFGPLFQETQYF

abundance: many
d_gene: -
j_gene: TRBJ2-3
v_gene: TRBV5-1
CDR3nt: TGCGCCAGCAGCTTGCTCCAACGGGGGATCACAGATACGCAGTATTTT
CDR3aa: CASSLLQRGITDTQYF

abundance: -
d_gene: TRBD2
j_gene: TRBJ2-1
v_gene: TRBV20-1
CDR3nt: TGCAGTGCTGTTCTTACTAGCGGGATGAAAAGACCCAATGAGCAGTTCTTC
CDR3aa: CSAVLTSGMKRPNEQFF

abundance: many
d_gene: -
j_gene: TRBJ2-1
v_gene: TRBV15
CDR3nt: TGTGCTACCCGCCCGGGAATTATATACAATGAGCAGTTCTTC
CDR3aa: CATRPGIIYNEQFF

abundance: many
d_gene: -
j_gene: TRBJ2-6
v_gene: TRBV20-1
CDR3nt: TGCAGTGCTAACCAAAGAACCCCGGGACACCGGAGCTCTGGGGCCAACGTCCTGACTTTC
CDR3aa: CSANQRTPGHRSSGANVLTF

abundance: many
d_gene: TRBD1
j_gene: TRBJ1-1
v_gene: TRBV20-1
CDR3nt: TGCAGTGCTAGGGCCGGGACAGGGGTCACTGAAGCTTTCTTT
CDR3aa: CSARAGTGVTEAFF

abundance: many
d_gene: -
j_gene: TRBJ1-6
v_gene: TRBV5-8
CDR3nt: TGTGCCAGCAGCCTACCGAGGACCGCCCTCCACTTT
CDR3aa: CASSLPRTALHF

abundance: many
d_gene: TRBD2
j_gene: TRBJ2-5
v_gene: TRBV9
CDR3nt: TGTGCCAGCAGCGTAGCAGCGGGGGTACAAGAGACCCAGTACTTC
CDR3aa: CASSVAAGVQETQYF

abundance: -
d_gene: -
j_gene: TRBJ2-5
v_gene: TRBV5-1
CDR3nt: TGCGCCAGCAGCTTGGTTGTCGGGAGGACAGGGGAGACCCAGTACTTC
CDR3aa: CASSLVVGRTGETQYF

abundance: -
d_gene: -
j_gene: TRBJ2-7
v_gene: TRBV7-9
CDR3nt: TGTGCCAGCAGCTTAGCAGGGTTCTCCTACGAGCAGTACTTC
CDR3aa: CASSLAGFSYEQYF

abundance: many
d_gene: -
j_gene: TRBJ1-1
v_gene: TRBV6-5
CDR3nt: TGTGCCAGCAGTTACTCTAGGGGCGCAGCTGAAGCTTTCTTT
CDR3aa: CASSYSRGAAEAFF

abundance: many
d_gene: -
j_gene: TRBJ2-5
v_gene: TRBV4-2
CDR3nt: TGTGCCAGCAGCCAAGAATTATCCTACCAAGAGACCCAGTACTTC
CDR3aa: CASSQELSYQETQYF

abundance: many
d_gene: TRBD2
j_gene: TRBJ2-3
v_gene: TRBV20-1
CDR3nt: TGCAGTGCTGTCCTGGATAGCGGGAGTACAGATACGCAGTATTTT
CDR3aa: CSAVLDSGSTDTQYF

abundance: many
d_gene: TRBD1
j_gene: TRBJ2-3
v_gene: TRBV5-1
CDR3nt: TGCGCCAGCAGCATCCGGGACAGGGGCACAGATACGCAGTATTTT
CDR3aa: CASSIRDRGTDTQYF

abundance: many
d_gene: -
j_gene: TRBJ1-1
v_gene: TRBV6-5
CDR3nt: TGTGCCAGCAGGGGGGCATGGGTAAACACTGAAGCTTTCTTT
CDR3aa: CASRGAWVNTEAFF

abundance: -
d_gene: TRBD1
j_gene: TRBJ1-1
v_gene: TRBV6-2/TRBV6-3
CDR3nt: TGTGCCAGCAATGGACAGGACTCACACTATGAAGCTTTCTTT
CDR3aa: CASNGQDSHYEAFF

abundance: many
d_gene: -
j_gene: TRBJ2-2
v_gene: TRBV5-6
CDR3nt: TGTGCCAGCAGGACAGTAGGAGGGGTTGGGCCCGGGGAGCTGTTTTTT
CDR3aa: CASRTVGGVGPGELFF

abundance: many
d_gene: TRBD2
j_gene: TRBJ2-3
v_gene: TRBV20-1
CDR3nt: TGCAGTGCTAGAGATGCCCAACTAGCGGGAGGGGCCGATACGCAGTATTTT
CDR3aa: CSARDAQLAGGADTQYF

abundance: many
d_gene: TRBD2
j_gene: TRBJ2-1
v_gene: TRBV11-2
CDR3nt: TGTGCCAGCAGCTTGAGCGGGAGCTCCTACAATGAGCAGTTCTTC
CDR3aa: CASSLSGSSYNEQFF

abundance: many
d_gene: TRBD1
j_gene: TRBJ2-7
v_gene: TRBV5-1
CDR3nt: TGCGCCAGCAGCTTGGTCGGGACAGTTTCCTACGAGCAGTACTTC
CDR3aa: CASSLVGTVSYEQYF

abundance: many
d_gene: -
j_gene: TRBJ2-7
v_gene: TRBV12-3/TRBV12-4
CDR3nt: TGTGCCAGCAGTTTTGAGGGGGAGCAGTACTTC
CDR3aa: CASSFEGEQYF

abundance: many
d_gene: TRBD1
j_gene: TRBJ2-4
v_gene: TRBV12-3/TRBV12-4
CDR3nt: TGTGCCAGCAGTCTTACAGGGGTGGCCAAAAACATTCAGTACTTC
CDR3aa: CASSLTGVAKNIQYF

abundance: many
d_gene: -
j_gene: TRBJ2-6
v_gene: TRBV10-3
CDR3nt: TGTGCCATCGCCCCGGCGCAGCGTTTTTCTGGGGCCAACGTCCTGACTTTC
CDR3aa: CAIAPAQRFSGANVLTF

abundance: many
d_gene: -
j_gene: TRBJ1-2
v_gene: TRBV19
CDR3nt: TGTGCCAGTAGTGACCCGGATTATGGCTACACCTTC
CDR3aa: CASSDPDYGYTF